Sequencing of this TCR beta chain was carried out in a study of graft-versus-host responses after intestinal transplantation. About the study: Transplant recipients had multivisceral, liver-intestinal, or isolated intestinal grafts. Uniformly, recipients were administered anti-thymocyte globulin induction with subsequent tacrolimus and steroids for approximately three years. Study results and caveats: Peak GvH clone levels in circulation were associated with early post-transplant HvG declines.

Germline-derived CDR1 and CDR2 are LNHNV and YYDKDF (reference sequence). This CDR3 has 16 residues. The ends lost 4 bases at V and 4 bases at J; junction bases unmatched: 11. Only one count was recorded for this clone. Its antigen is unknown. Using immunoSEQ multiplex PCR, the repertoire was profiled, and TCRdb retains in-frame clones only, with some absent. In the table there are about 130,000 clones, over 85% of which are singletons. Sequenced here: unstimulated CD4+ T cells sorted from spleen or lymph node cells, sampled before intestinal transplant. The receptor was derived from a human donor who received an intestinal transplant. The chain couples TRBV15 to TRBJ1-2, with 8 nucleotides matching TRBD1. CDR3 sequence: CATSTYRGGASYGYTF. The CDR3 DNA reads TGTGCCACCAGCACCTACAGGGGGGGGGCCTCCTATGGCTACACCTTC.